This record looks at one T cell receptor beta chain sequence and its context. This entry is derived from a study of blood T cell repertoires in COVID-19. The authors' processing: Reference gene primers were amplified, and this amplification served to estimate nucleated cell counts. TCRdb's table, derived via immunoSEQ multiplex PCR, lists solely in-frame clones and lacks some. That table furnishes V, J and clone size, whereas the DNA furnished D and trimming. This table has under 130,000 clones, 75% to 90% appearing once. This TCR derives from a human donor in a cohort sampled during active or convalescent COVID-19. Material: peripheral blood.

The CDR3 region has the DNA TGTGCCAGCAGTTCCCCAGGGAACCTGAACACTGAAGCTTTCTTT. Its translation: CASSSPGNLNTEAFF. The V and J genes are TRBV28 and TRBJ1-1; a possible D gene is TRBD1 (5 bases). Germline CDR1 reads MDHEN; CDR2 reads SYDVKM. V lost 4 bases to trimming and J lost 0 bases, with 12 bases between them. The CDR3 extends over 15 amino acids.